This is a list of T cell receptor beta chains from one sample in a study of early T cells in non-severe SARS-CoV-2 infection. Using its own MiXCR run on the 5' RACE reads, TCRdb lists one record per CDR3 protein. The table lists about 66,000 distinct CDR3 sequences, roughly 13% of them singletons, with almost 8.5% in the top ten. The specimen was whole blood. The receptors originated from an adult who was a healthcare worker with PCR-confirmed SARS-CoV-2 infection or an uninfected control (not recorded which). CDR3s include the opening cysteine and the closing phenylalanine or tryptophan. The order of the fields is V gene, D gene, clone size, J gene, CDR3 protein, CDR3 DNA. The D gene is left open where the match is weak. Size tells how often a clone was seen (once, few, many) or the class of an expanded clone, and some rows leave it out.

>TRBV28|-|-|TRBJ2-7
CASSGTQHEQYF
TGTGCCAGCAGCGGGACACAACACGAGCAGTACTTC
>TRBV29-1|TRBD1|few|TRBJ2-5
CSVVGGAETQYF
TGCAGCGTTGTAGGGGGCGCAGAGACCCAGTACTTC
>TRBV6-2/TRBV6-3|-|many|TRBJ2-1
CASETSSHNEQFF
TGTGCCAGCGAGACTAGTTCCCACAATGAGCAGTTCTTC
>TRBV4-1|-|few|TRBJ2-1
CASSQDFVGGSEQFF
TGCGCCAGCAGCCAAGATTTCGTGGGAGGAAGTGAGCAGTTCTTC
>TRBV29-1|-|-|TRBJ2-7
CSVESTSYEQYF
TGCAGCGTTGAATCTACGTCCTACGAGCAGTACTTC
>TRBV29-1|-|-|TRBJ2-1
CSVSPRTFYNEQFF
TGCAGCGTTTCCCCAAGAACCTTTTACAATGAGCAGTTCTTC
>TRBV11-2|-|many|TRBJ1-1
CASSLDISEAFF
TGTGCCAGCAGCTTAGATATCTCCGAAGCTTTCTTT
>TRBV18|TRBD2|few|TRBJ2-1
CASSPIRGLADNEQFF
TGTGCCAGCTCACCTATCAGGGGACTAGCGGACAATGAGCAGTTCTTC
>TRBV3-1|TRBD2|-|TRBJ2-3
CASSTGGSGTDTQYF
TGTGCCAGCAGCACGGGGGGGAGCGGCACAGATACGCAGTATTTT
>TRBV25-1|-|few|TRBJ2-2
CASSDITRETGELFF
TGTGCCAGCAGTGACATTACGCGGGAAACCGGGGAGCTGTTTTTT
>TRBV27|TRBD1|few|TRBJ2-1
CASSRDSGLYNEQFF
TGTGCCAGCAGCCGGGACAGTGGGCTTTACAATGAGCAGTTCTTC
>TRBV7-6|TRBD2|few|TRBJ2-1
CASSALAGDVPDYNEQFF
TGTGCCAGCAGCGCACTAGCGGGGGACGTCCCAGATTACAATGAGCAGTTCTTC
>TRBV11-2|-|-|TRBJ1-5
CASTGGYNQPQHF
TGTGCTTCTACAGGAGGTTACAATCAGCCCCAGCATTTT
>TRBV29-1|TRBD1|few|TRBJ2-7
CSVATGDEQYF
TGCAGCGTTGCCACAGGGGACGAGCAGTACTTC
>TRBV9|-|few|TRBJ2-1
CASSVGGSYNEQFF
TGTGCCAGCAGCGTAGGAGGGAGTTACAATGAGCAGTTCTTC
>TRBV7-9|-|many|TRBJ1-5
CASSLQGSSNQPQHF
TGTGCCAGCAGCTTACAGGGTAGCAGCAATCAGCCCCAGCATTTT
>TRBV19|TRBD2|-|TRBJ2-2
CASRAGTSGSKTGELFF
TGTGCCAGTCGAGCCGGGACTAGCGGGTCGAAGACCGGGGAGCTGTTTTTT
>TRBV11-2|-|few|TRBJ2-5
CASSSTGRQETQYF
TGTGCCAGCAGCTCAACAGGCCGCCAAGAGACCCAGTACTTC
>TRBV27|TRBD2|-|TRBJ2-3
CASSLTGLEAVYF
TGTGCCAGCAGTTTAACGGGACTAGAGGCAGTGTATTTT
>TRBV5-1|-|many|TRBJ1-2
CASSLAGLLSYGYTF
TGCGCCAGCAGCTTGGCGGGCTTACTGAGCTATGGCTACACCTTC
>TRBV4-2|TRBD2|-|TRBJ2-1
CASSGTSGRLGQFF
TGTGCCAGCAGCGGGACTAGCGGGAGGTTGGGGCAGTTCTTC
>TRBV25-1|-|-|TRBJ1-6
CASRQTAQSNSPLHF
TGTGCCAGCAGGCAAACCGCACAGAGTAATTCACCCCTCCACTTT
>TRBV19|TRBD1|few|TRBJ2-2
CASSISRTGSTGELFF
TGTGCCAGTAGTATAAGTCGGACAGGGAGCACCGGGGAGCTGTTTTTT
>TRBV20-1|-|few|TRBJ2-7
CSARISGHEQYF
TGCAGTGCTAGGATATCCGGGCACGAGCAGTACTTC
>TRBV29-1|TRBD1|many|TRBJ2-2
CSVTGQATNTGELFF
TGCAGCGTCACCGGACAGGCGACGAACACCGGGGAGCTGTTTTTT
>TRBV28|TRBD1|few|TRBJ2-7
CASINRGGYEQYF
TGTGCCAGCATAAACAGGGGCGGTTACGAGCAGTACTTC
>TRBV2|-|few|TRBJ2-5
CASSPGTYQETQYF
TGTGCCAGCAGCCCGGGGACATACCAAGAGACCCAGTACTTC
>TRBV12-3/TRBV12-4|TRBD1|many|TRBJ1-5
CASSSDRGGYSNQPQHF
TGTGCCAGCAGTTCCGACAGGGGGGGGTATAGCAATCAGCCCCAGCATTTT